The 17 T cell receptor beta chains listed next were all sequenced from one sample in a study of T cells after yellow fever vaccination. TCRdb fed the 5' RACE reads into MiXCR, producing one record per CDR3 protein. The table has under 250,000 distinct CDR3 sequences, about 7.1% seen once. Sample: CD4+ T cells sorted from PBMCs, taken 15 days after the yellow fever booster vaccination. All receptors come from a man aged 25 to 40 who received the YFV17D yellow fever vaccine.

This clonotype was seen a handful of times. The CDR3 reads CASSLYAGQPYGYTF. The CDR3 nucleotides are TGTGCCAGCAGCTTATACGCCGGACAGCCCTATGGCTACACCTTC. The V call is TRBV7-2, the J call TRBJ1-2; perhaps TRBD1 as D (6 bases). Germline V gives CDR1 SGHTA, CDR2 FQGNSA. CDR3 length: 15 amino acids. V was trimmed by 2 bases and J by 4 bases, leaving 14 bases between them.

J is TRBJ2-1 and V is TRBV4-3; D might be TRBD1 or TRBD2, each matching 5 bases. The CDR3 is 13 residues long. Trimming took off 6 bases at V and 6 bases at J, with 12 bases between the two ends. Germline V gene data show CDR1 as LGHNA and CDR2 as YSLEER. CDR3 coding DNA: TGCGCCAGCAGGGCGAGGGGCTCCAATGAGCAGTTCTTC. Translated: CASRARGSNEQFF.

Written as DNA, the CDR3 is TGTGCCAGCAGCTTTATGAAGGGCGAGCAGTACTTC. Residues: CASSFMKGEQYF. The chain combines TRBV5-4 with TRBJ2-7; D not resolved. This CDR3 spans 12 amino acids. Between the trimmed V and J ends, which lost 2 bases and 6 bases, there was a span of 9 bases. The germline CDR1 and CDR2 sequences are SGHNT and YYREEE (reference sequence).

In this sample, this clonotype turned up many times. The chain couples TRBV7-9 to TRBJ1-2; tentative D call: TRBD1 (6 bases). This CDR3 comprises 14 residues. V lost 5 bases and J lost 7, with 17 bases in between. Looked up from germline, CDR1 is SEHNR and CDR2 is FQNEAQ (reference sequence). CDR3: CASSKLTGTSGYTF. CDR3 DNA: TGTGCCAGCAGCAAACTAACAGGGACGAGTGGCTACACCTTC.

This clonotype has ten or more counts. The chain uses TRBV20-1 and TRBJ2-5; D unclear. CDR1 is DFQATT, CDR2 SNEGSKA, per germline (reference sequence). Trimming took 6 bases from V and 0 from J, leaving 2 bases between them. This CDR3 spans 10 amino acids. CDR3: CSANQETQYF. The CDR3 bases are TGCAGTGCAAACCAAGAGACCCAGTACTTC.

This clonotype has a handful of counts. V gene TRBV9 combines with J gene TRBJ2-7; weak D call: TRBD2 (6 bases). V lost 3 bases, J lost 5 bases, and 21 bases lay in between. Germline CDR1 is SGDLS and CDR2 is YYNGEE. The CDR3 is made up of 16 amino acids. The CDR3 nucleotides are TGTGCCAGCAGCGCTCTTAAACTTACTAGCAACCACGAGCAGTACTTC. The encoded protein is CASSALKLTSNHEQYF.

A few counts support this clonotype. The rearrangement uses TRBV18 and TRBJ2-7; no reliable D call. Germline V gene sequence: CDR1 KGHSH, CDR2 LQKENI. V lost 3 bases, J lost 4 bases, and 10 bases lay in between. CDR3 length: 13 residues. DNA of the CDR3: TGTGCCAGCTCACCGAACGAGATTTACGAGCAGTACTTC. It encodes CASSPNEIYEQYF.

The sample holds many counts of this clonotype. This rearrangement joins TRBV7-2 to TRBJ2-7; TRBD1 matches 10 bases. From germline, CDR1 is SGHTA and CDR2 FQGNSA. The junction had 3 bases not matched to a gene; V was cut back by 0 bases and J by 4 bases. The CDR3 spans 15 residues. DNA for the CDR3: TGTGCCAGCAGCTTAGCGGGGACAGGGGTTTACGAGCAGTACTTC. Its translation: CASSLAGTGVYEQYF. Filled out from reference TRBV7-2 and TRBJ2-7, the complete variable domain reads GAGVSQSPSNKVTEKGKDVELRCDPISGHTALYWYRQSLGQGLEFLIYFQGNSAPDKSGLPSDRFSAERTGGSVSTLTIQRTQQEDSAVYLCASSLAGTGVYEQYFGPGTRLTVT.

Points on this clonotype: The junction and the germline gene differ at one end; a read error may be behind it. The chain joins TRBV3-1 to TRBJ2-1, with 10 nucleotides matching TRBD2. CDR3 length: 18 residues. CDR1 is LGHDT and CDR2 is YNNKEL in the germline V gene (reference sequence). The chain's CDR3 is CACSQDPVTSGDYNEQFF. CDR3 DNA: TGTGCCTGCAGCCAAGATCCAGTCACTAGCGGGGATTACAATGAGCAGTTCTTC.

The rearrangement uses TRBV11-1 and TRBJ2-6; no definite D call. The germline gives CDR1 SGHAT, CDR2 FQDESV (reference sequence). This CDR3 has 19 residues. The ends were cut back, 1 base at V and 1 base at J, with 17 bases in the middle. CDR3 DNA: TGTGCCAGCAGCTTAGACGGGTACCACCCCAAGTCTGGGGCCAACGTCCTGACTTTC. Translation gives CASSLDGYHPKSGANVLTF.

A remark on this clonotype: One junction end disagrees with the germline gene, perhaps due to a read error. This chain connects TRBV18 to TRBJ1-1; 7 bases line up with TRBD1. From germline, CDR1 is KGHSH and CDR2 LQKENI. The CDR3 has 13 residues. CDR3 DNA sequence: TGTGCCAGCAAACAGGGGTTGAACGCTGAAGCTTTCTTT. This sequence encodes CASKQGLNAEAFF.

Details on this clonotype: With a much larger clone just one base away, this may be a read error. The CDR3 nucleotides are TGTGCCAGCGGTTTGACTAGCGGGAGGTACGAGCAGTTCTTC. It codes for CASGLTSGRYEQFF. The chain is built from TRBV11-2 and TRBJ2-1, with 13 nucleotides matching TRBD2. Losses at the gene ends were 8 bases for V and 10 bases for J; bases not matched to a gene: 8. Germline lookup yields CDR1 SGHAT and CDR2 FQNNGV. The CDR3 runs to 14 residues.

The chain combines TRBV19 with TRBJ2-1; 7 positions match TRBD2. The CDR3 sequence is 16 residues long. Looked up from germline, CDR1 is LNHDA and CDR2 is SQIVND (reference sequence). Trimming at V came to 5 bases and at J to 6 bases, leaving 13 bases not matched to a gene. CDR3 sequence reads: CASSRGTTRGSNEQFF. CDR3 nucleotides: TGTGCCAGTAGTCGTGGGACTACCAGAGGTAGCAATGAGCAGTTCTTC.

The chain recombines TRBV18 with TRBJ1-1; a weak D match, TRBD1 (5 bases). The CDR3 spans 15 residues. Germline V gene sequence: CDR1 KGHSH, CDR2 LQKENI. Trimming cost V 3 bases and J 1 base, with 12 bases left between them. The CDR3 is CASSPSRTTNTEAFF. CDR3 nucleotides: TGTGCCAGCTCACCCTCCCGGACAACGAACACTGAAGCTTTCTTT. Full variable domain (rest looked up from reference TRBV18 and TRBJ1-1): NAGVMQNPRHLVRRRGQEARLRCSPMKGHSHVYWYRQLPEEGLKFMVYLQKENIIDESGMPKERFSAEFPKEGPSILRIQQVVRGDSAAYFCASSPSRTTNTEAFFGQGTRLTVV.

Regarding this clonotype: Possible read error: a much larger clone is one base away. The chain recombines TRBV20-1 with TRBJ2-3; D is unclear. Germline values: CDR1 DFQATT, CDR2 SNEGSKA (reference sequence). Trimming pared 6 bases from V and 4 bases from J, leaving 8 bases between. This CDR3 comprises 11 residues. The CDR3: CSAIWPDTQYF. Written as DNA, the CDR3 is TGCAGTGCAATTTGGCCAGATACGCAGTATTTT.

This clonotype came up a few times. The J gene is TRBJ1-1, the V gene TRBV5-1, with unresolved D. This CDR3 is 13 amino acids long. V was clipped by 7 bases and J by 0 bases, with 10 bases between them. Germline V gene sequence: CDR1 SGHRS, CDR2 YFSETQ. CDR3 loop: CASGRVMNTEAFF. CDR3 in DNA: TGCGCCAGCGGAAGGGTAATGAACACTGAAGCTTTCTTT. The full variable domain, with the rest looked up from reference TRBV5-1 and TRBJ1-1, is KAGVTQTPRYLIKTRGQQVTLSCSPISGHRSVSWYQQTPGQGLQFLFEYFSETQRNKGNFPGRFSGRQFSNSRSEMNVSTLELGDSALYLCASGRVMNTEAFFGQGTRLTVV.

This clonotype was detected many times. V and J are TRBV7-2 and TRBJ2-7; perhaps TRBD2 as D (6 bases). The CDR3 is 13 amino acids. V was pared by 5 bases and J by 4 bases, with 12 bases between. Per germline, CDR1 SGHTA and CDR2 FQGNSA. This chain's CDR3 is CASSRGLIYEQYF. DNA for the CDR3: TGTGCCAGCAGCAGGGGACTGATTTACGAGCAGTACTTC.